This T cell receptor beta chain originates from a study of blood T cell repertoires in COVID-19. Across the whole study: T cells, B-cell-depleted T cells, or PBMCs provided the cDNA or gDNA that served as material.

Here immunoSEQ multiplex PCR was the method, and the copy in TCRdb shows in-frame clones only, minus some. Of roughly 100,000 clones listed, 65% to 85% were seen once; the top ten hold 1.5% to 2.5%. CDR1 KGHSH and CDR2 LQKENI come from the germline V gene. The CDR3 runs to 14 residues. V was trimmed by 5 bases and J by 9 bases, leaving 17 bases between them. This clonotype originated in a man aged 70-80 years with active or convalescent COVID-19. This chain uses TRBV18 with TRBJ2-1; D remains unclear. The sequenced sample was peripheral blood. The CDR3 protein is CASSETQGRGEQFF. Written as DNA, the CDR3 is TGTGCCAGCTCAGAGACTCAAGGCCGAGGTGAGCAGTTCTTC.